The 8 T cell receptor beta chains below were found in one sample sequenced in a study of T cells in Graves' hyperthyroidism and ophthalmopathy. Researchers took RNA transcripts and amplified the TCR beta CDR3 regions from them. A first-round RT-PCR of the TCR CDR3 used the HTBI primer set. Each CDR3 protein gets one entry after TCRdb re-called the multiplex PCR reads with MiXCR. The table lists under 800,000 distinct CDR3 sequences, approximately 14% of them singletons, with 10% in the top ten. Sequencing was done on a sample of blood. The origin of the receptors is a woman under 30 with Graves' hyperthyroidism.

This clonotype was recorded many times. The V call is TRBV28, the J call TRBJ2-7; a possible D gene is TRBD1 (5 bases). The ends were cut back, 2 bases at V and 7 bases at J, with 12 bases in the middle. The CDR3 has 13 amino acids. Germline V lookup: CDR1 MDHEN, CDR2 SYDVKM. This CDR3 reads CASSLAGADEQYF. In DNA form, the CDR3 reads TGTGCCAGCAGTTTAGCTGGGGCGGATGAGCAGTACTTC.

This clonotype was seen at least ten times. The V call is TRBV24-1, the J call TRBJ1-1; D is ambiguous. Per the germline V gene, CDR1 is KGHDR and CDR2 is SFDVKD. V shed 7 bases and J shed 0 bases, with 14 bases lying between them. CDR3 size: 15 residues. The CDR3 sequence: CATRRTVQMNTEAFF. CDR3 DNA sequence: TGTGCCACCAGAAGGACGGTCCAAATGAACACTGAAGCTTTCTTT.

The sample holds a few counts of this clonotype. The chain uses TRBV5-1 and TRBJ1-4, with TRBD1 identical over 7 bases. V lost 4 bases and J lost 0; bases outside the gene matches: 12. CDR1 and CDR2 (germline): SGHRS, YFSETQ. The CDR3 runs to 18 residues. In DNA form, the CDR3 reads TGCGCCAGCAGCCCCGGGACAGAACTCAAAACAACTAATGAAAAACTGTTTTTT. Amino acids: CASSPGTELKTTNEKLFF.

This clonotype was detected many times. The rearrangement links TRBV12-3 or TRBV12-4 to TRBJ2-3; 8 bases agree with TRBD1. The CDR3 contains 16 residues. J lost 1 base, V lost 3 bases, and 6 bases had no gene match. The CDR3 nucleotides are TGTGCCAGCAGTTTTCGGGTGGGACAGGGCACAGATACGCAGTATTTT. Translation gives CASSFRVGQGTDTQYF.

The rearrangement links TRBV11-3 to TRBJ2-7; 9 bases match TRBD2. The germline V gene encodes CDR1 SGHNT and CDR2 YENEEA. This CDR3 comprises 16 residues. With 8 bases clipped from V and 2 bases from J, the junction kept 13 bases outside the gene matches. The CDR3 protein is CASSPRGGGSAYEQYF. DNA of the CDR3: TGTGCCAGCTCACCGCGGGGGGGGGGCTCCGCCTACGAGCAGTACTTC.

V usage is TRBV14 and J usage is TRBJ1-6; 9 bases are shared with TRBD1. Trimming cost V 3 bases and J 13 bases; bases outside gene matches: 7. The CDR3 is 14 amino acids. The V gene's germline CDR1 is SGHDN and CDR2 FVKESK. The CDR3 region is CASSQGTGNYPLHF. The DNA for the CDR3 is TGTGCCAGCAGCCAGGGGACAGGGAATTATCCCCTCCACTTT.

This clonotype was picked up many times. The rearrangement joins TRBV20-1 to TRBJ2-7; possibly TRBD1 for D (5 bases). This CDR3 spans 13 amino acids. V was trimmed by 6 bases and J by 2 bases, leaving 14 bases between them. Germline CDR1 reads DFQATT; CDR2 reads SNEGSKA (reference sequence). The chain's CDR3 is CSAPGARTYEQYF. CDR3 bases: TGCAGTGCCCCTGGGGCCCGCACCTACGAGCAGTACTTC.

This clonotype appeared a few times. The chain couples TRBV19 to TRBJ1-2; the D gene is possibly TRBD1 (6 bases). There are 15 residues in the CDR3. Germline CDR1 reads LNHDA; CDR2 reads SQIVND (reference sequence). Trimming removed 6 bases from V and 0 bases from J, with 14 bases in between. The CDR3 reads CASSPRTDTNYGYTF. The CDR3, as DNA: TGTGCCAGTAGCCCGAGGACAGATACTAACTATGGCTACACCTTC. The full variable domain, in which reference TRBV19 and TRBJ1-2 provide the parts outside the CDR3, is DGGITQSPKYLFRKEGQNVTLSCEQNLNHDAMYWYRQDPGQGLRLIYYSQIVNDFQKGDIAEGYSVSREKKESFPLTVTSAQKNPTAFYLCASSPRTDTNYGYTFGSGTRLTVV.